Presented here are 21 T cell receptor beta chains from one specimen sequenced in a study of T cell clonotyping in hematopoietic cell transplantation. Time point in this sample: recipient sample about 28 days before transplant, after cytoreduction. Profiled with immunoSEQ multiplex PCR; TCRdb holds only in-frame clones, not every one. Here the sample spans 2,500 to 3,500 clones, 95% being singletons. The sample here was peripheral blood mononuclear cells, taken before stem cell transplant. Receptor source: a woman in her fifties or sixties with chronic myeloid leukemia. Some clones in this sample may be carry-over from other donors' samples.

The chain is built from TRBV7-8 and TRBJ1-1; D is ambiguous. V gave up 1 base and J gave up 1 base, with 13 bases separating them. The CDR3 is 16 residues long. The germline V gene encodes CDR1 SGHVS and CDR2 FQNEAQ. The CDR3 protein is CASSLERMLWNTEAFF. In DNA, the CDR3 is TGTGCCAGCAGCTTAGAGCGGATGCTCTGGAACACTGAAGCTTTCTTT.

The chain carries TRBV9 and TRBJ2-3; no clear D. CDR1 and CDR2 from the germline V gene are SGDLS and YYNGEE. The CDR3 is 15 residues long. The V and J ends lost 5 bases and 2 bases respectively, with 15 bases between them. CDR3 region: CASRSVIAFTDTQYF. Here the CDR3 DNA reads TGTGCCAGCAGGTCCGTAATAGCTTTCACAGATACGCAGTATTTT.

The CDR3 protein is CASRSGTSGRATGELFF. The DNA for the CDR3 is TGTGCCAGCAGATCTGGGACTAGCGGGAGGGCGACCGGGGAGCTGTTTTTT. V gene TRBV5-4 combines with J gene TRBJ2-2; 16 bases align to TRBD2. The V gene's germline CDR1 is SGHNT and CDR2 YYREEE (reference sequence). The J segment lost 5 bases and the V segment lost 5 bases, leaving 6 bases of the junction unmatched. The CDR3 has 17 amino acids. The variable domain in full, completed from reference TRBV5-4 and TRBJ2-2, reads ETGVTQSPTHLIKTRGQQVTLRCSSQSGHNTVSWYQQALGQGPQFIFQYYREEENGRGNFPPRFSGLQFPNYSSELNVNALELDDSALYLCASRSGTSGRATGELFFGEGSRLTVL.

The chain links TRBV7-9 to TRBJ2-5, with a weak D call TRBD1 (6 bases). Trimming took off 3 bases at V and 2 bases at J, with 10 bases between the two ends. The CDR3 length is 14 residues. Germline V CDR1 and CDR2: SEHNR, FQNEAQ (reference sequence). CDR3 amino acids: CASSFGTPQETQYF. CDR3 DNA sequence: TGTGCCAGCAGCTTCGGGACACCTCAAGAGACCCAGTACTTC.

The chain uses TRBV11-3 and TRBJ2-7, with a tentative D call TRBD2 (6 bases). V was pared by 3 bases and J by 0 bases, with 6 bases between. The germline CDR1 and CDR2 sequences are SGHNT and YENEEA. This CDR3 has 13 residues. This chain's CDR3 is CASSLGGSYEQYF. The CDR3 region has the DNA TGTGCCAGCAGCTTGGGAGGCTCCTACGAGCAGTACTTC.

The chain's CDR3 is CASSIGDSNQPQHF. The CDR3 bases are TGTGCCAGTAGTATAGGGGACAGCAATCAGCCCCAGCATTTT. The chain links TRBV19 to TRBJ1-5, with a tentative D call TRBD1 (5 bases). V was cut by 1 base and J by 1 base, with 5 bases left in between. The CDR3 totals 14 residues. Germline values: CDR1 LNHDA, CDR2 SQIVND (reference sequence).

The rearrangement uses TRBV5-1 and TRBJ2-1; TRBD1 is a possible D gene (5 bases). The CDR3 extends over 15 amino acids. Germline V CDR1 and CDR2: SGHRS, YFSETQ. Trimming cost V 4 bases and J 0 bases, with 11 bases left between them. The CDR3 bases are TGCGCCAGCAGCCAGACAGCTAGCTCCTACAATGAGCAGTTCTTC. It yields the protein CASSQTASSYNEQFF.

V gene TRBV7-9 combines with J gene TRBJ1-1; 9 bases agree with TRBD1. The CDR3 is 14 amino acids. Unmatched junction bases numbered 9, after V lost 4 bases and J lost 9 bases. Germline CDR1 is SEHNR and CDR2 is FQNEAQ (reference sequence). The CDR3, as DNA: TGTGCCAGCAGCTCCGGGACAGGGAGCGGAAAAGCTTTCTTT. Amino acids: CASSSGTGSGKAFF.

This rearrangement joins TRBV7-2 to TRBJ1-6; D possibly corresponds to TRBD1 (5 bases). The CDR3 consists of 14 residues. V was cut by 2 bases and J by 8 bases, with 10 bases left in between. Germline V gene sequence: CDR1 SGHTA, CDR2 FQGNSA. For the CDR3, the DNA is TGTGCCAGCAGCTTATCCCAGGGCGATTCACCCCTCCACTTT. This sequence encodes CASSLSQGDSPLHF.

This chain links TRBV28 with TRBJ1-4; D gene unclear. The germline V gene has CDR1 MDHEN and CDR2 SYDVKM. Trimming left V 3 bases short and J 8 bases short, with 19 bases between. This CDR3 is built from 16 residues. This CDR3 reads CASSFGPGSLGEKLFF. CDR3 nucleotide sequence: TGTGCCAGCAGTTTTGGGCCTGGATCCTTGGGGGAAAAACTGTTTTTT.

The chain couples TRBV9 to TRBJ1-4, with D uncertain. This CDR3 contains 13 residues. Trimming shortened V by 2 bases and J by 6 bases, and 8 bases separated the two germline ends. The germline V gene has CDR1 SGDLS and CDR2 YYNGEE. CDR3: CASSVRGDEKLFF. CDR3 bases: TGTGCCAGCAGCGTCCGCGGAGATGAAAAACTGTTTTTT.

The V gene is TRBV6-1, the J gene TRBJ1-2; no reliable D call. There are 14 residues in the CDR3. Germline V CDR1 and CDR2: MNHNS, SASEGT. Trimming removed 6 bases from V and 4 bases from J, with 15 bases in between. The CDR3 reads CASSLGIRSYGYTF. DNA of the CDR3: TGTGCCAGCAGCCTCGGAATCCGGAGCTATGGCTACACCTTC.

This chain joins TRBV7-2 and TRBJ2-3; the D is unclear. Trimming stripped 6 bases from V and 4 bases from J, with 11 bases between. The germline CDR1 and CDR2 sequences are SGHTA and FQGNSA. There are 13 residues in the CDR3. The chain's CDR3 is CASSSDFSDTQYF. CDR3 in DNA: TGTGCCAGCAGTTCTGACTTTTCAGATACGCAGTATTTT. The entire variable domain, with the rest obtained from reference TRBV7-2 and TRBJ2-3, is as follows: GAGVSQSPSNKVTEKGKDVELRCDPISGHTALYWYRQSLGQGLEFLIYFQGNSAPDKSGLPSDRFSAERTGGSVSTLTIQRTQQEDSAVYLCASSSDFSDTQYFGPGTRLTVL.

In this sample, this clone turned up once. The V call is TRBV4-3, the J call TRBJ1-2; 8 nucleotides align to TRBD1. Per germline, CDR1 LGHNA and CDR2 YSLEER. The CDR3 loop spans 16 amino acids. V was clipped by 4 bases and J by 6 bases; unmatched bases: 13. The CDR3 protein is CASSRSRGGQAHGYTF. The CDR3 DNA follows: TGCGCCAGCAGCCGGAGCAGGGGGGGACAGGCCCATGGCTACACCTTC.

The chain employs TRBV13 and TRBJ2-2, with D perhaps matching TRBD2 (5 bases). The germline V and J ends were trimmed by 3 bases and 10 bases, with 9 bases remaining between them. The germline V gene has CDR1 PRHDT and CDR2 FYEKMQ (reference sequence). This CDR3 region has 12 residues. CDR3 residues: CASSLVREELFF. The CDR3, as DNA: TGTGCCAGCAGCTTGGTACGGGAGGAGCTGTTTTTT.

In nucleotides, the CDR3 is TGTGCCAGCGCATTAAATCATCAATTAGAGCAGTTCTTC. Translated: CASALNHQLEQFF. The J gene is TRBJ2-1, the V gene TRBV19; D ambiguous. Trimming took 9 bases from V and 10 from J, leaving 19 bases between them. Germline loops: CDR1 LNHDA, CDR2 SQIVND (reference sequence). The length of the CDR3 is 13 residues.

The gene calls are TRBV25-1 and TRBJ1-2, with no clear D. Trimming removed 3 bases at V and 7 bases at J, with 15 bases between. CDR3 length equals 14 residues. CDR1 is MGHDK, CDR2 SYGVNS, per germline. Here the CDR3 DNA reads TGTGCCAGCAGTGAGCTCGGGTCGGTATTTGGCTACACCTTC. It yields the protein CASSELGSVFGYTF.

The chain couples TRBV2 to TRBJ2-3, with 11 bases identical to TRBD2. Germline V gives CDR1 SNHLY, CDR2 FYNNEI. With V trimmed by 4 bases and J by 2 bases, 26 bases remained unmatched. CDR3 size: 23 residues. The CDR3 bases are TGTGCCAGCAGTGGTATTCCTGCCCGGAGAACGGAACCGGGACTAGCGGTCACAGATACGCAGTATTTT. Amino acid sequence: CASSGIPARRTEPGLAVTDTQYF.

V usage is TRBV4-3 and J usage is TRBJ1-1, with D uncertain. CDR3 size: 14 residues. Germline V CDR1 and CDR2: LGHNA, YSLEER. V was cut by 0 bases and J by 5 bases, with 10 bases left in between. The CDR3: CASSQDREETEAFF. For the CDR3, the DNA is TGCGCCAGCAGCCAAGACCGGGAGGAGACTGAAGCTTTCTTT.

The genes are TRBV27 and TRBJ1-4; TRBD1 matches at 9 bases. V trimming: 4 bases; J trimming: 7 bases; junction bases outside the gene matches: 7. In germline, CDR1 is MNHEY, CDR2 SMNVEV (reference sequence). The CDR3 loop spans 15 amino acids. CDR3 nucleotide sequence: TGTGCCAGCAGTTCGGGGACAGGGTTTTCTGAAAAACTGTTTTTT. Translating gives CASSSGTGFSEKLFF.

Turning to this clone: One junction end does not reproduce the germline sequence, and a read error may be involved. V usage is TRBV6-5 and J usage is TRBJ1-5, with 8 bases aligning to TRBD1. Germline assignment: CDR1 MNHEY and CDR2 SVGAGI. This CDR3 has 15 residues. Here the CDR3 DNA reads TGTGCCGGCAGTTACAGTCAGGGGGCGGCTCAGCCCCAGCATTTT. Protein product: CAGSYSQGAAQPQHF.